This paragraph reports one T cell receptor (beta chain). The source of the sample is a study of identical twins. Donors uniformly comprised healthy Caucasians. Each CDR3 protein is one row after TCRdb ran MiXCR on the 5' RACE reads. This sample has about 190,000 distinct CDR3 sequences, with less than 20% found just once. Germline values: CDR1 LGHNT, CDR2 FRNRAP. This CDR3 is 11 amino acids long. Trimming pared 7 bases from V and 5 bases from J, leaving 8 bases between. These same records also appear under a second study, on T cells expressing NK-cell markers. That source reports: In roughly six donors, dominant NKG2C+ clonotypes were roughly 1.0-7.5% of CD8+ T cells. The study did not resolve the HCMV specificity of expanded NKG2C+ T cell clones.

The genes are TRBV12-5 and TRBJ1-1; D is uncertain. This receptor was obtained from a woman between 18 and 29 years old in good health. Sequencing was done on a sample of CD8+ T cells sorted from blood. The CDR3 sequence is CASVSGTEAFF. The CDR3 DNA reads as TGTGCTAGTGTATCCGGGACTGAAGCTTTCTTT.